This is a list of T cell receptor beta chains from one sample in a study of blood T cell repertoires in COVID-19. Some clones are missing from TCRdb's copy, which holds only in-frame ones; the method was immunoSEQ multiplex PCR. This sample has 150,000 to 200,000 clones; approximately 93% occur once, and the top ten carry just under 2%. The sample taken for sequencing was peripheral blood. Every receptor here comes from a woman aged 55-69 years with COVID-19, enrolled during active disease. The CDR3 runs from the conserved cysteine through the conserved F or W. Size values are once, few and many counts, or a class for expanded clones, and some rows have none.

j_call,clone_size,v_call,cdr3_aa
TRBJ2-3,NA,TRBV20-1,CSALEDTQYF
TRBJ2-5,NA,TRBV25-1,CASSPWGGEGETQYF
TRBJ1-3,NA,TRBV28,CASSLPAGNGNTIYF
TRBJ1-4,NA,TRBV27,CASGDSYTEKLFF
TRBJ2-7,few,TRBV18,CASSPGQAALYEQYF
TRBJ1-2,NA,TRBV4-3,CASSQGGVEGSDGYTF
TRBJ2-2,NA,TRBV3-1/TRBV3-2,CASSPPGGRNTGELFF
TRBJ1-1,NA,TRBV9,CASSVGQGTEAFF
TRBJ2-1,NA,TRBV7-3,CASSLTFGSYNEQFF
TRBJ1-2,NA,TRBV19,CASSEQGASNGYTF
TRBJ2-5,NA,TRBV6-5,CASATTGGTLAQYF
TRBJ1-2,NA,TRBV5-4,CASSTGTGGLNYGYTF
TRBJ2-1,NA,TRBV5-1,CASSLLVAGGYLNEQFF
TRBJ1-4,NA,TRBV19,CASSISGVQNEKLFF
TRBJ1-1,NA,TRBV4-3,CASSQVLSNTEAFF
TRBJ2-4,NA,TRBV9,CASPRTSGENIQYF
TRBJ2-3,NA,TRBV4-3,CASSQGVGGTDTQYF
TRBJ1-4,NA,TRBV5-4,CASSSRDAEKLFF
TRBJ2-5,NA,TRBV7-9,CASSLTGGQETQYF
TRBJ2-7,NA,TRBV10-3,CAISESGGSYEQYF